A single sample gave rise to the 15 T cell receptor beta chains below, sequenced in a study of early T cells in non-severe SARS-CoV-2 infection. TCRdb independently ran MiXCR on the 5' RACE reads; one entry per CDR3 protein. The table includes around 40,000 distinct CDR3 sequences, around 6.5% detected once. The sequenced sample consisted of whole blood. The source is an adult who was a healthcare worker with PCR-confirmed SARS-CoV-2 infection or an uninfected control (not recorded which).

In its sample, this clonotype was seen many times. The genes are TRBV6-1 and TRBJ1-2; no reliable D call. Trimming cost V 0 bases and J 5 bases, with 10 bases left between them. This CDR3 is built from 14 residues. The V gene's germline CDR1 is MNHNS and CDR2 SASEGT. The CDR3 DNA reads TGTGCCAGCAGTGAAGCTCTCACGGGATATGGCTACACCTTC. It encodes CASSEALTGYGYTF.

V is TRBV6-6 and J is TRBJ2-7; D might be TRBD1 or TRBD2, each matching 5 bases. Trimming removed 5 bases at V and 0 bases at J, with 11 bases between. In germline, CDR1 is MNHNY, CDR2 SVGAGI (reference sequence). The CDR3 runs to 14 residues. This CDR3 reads CASSPGLLSYEQYF. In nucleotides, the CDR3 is TGTGCCAGCAGTCCGGGGCTCCTCTCCTACGAGCAGTACTTC.

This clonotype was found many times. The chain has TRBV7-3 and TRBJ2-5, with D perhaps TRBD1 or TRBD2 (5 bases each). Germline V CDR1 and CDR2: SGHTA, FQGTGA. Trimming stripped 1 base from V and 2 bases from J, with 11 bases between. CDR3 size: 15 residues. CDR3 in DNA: TGTGCCAGCAGCTTAAGTTTGGGACGGCAAGAGACCCAGTACTTC. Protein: CASSLSLGRQETQYF.

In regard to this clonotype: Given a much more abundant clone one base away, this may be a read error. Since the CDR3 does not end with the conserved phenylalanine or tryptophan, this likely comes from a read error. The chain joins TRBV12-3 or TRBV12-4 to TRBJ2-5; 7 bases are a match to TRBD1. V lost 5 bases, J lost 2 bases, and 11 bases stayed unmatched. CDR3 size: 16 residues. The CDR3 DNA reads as TGTGCCAGCAGTCCTCGGGGACAGCGCCTGCAAGAGACCCAGTACTTG. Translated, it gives CASSPRGQRLQETQYL.

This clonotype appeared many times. The CDR3 DNA follows: TGTGCCAGCAGCACCCAGGGGCTGACGGGAGATACGCAGTATTTT. This gives the protein CASSTQGLTGDTQYF. This rearrangement joins TRBV7-3 to TRBJ2-3; D possibly corresponds to TRBD1 (6 bases). Trimming removed 5 bases at V and 5 bases at J, with 17 bases between. This CDR3 has 15 amino acids. Germline loops: CDR1 SGHTA, CDR2 FQGTGA.

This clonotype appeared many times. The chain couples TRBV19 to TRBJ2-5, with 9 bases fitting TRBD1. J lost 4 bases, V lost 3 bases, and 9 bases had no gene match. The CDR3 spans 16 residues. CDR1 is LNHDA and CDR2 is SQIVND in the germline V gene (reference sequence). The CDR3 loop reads CASSIYPGQGGETQYF. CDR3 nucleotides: TGTGCCAGTAGTATTTACCCGGGACAGGGAGGAGAGACCCAGTACTTC.

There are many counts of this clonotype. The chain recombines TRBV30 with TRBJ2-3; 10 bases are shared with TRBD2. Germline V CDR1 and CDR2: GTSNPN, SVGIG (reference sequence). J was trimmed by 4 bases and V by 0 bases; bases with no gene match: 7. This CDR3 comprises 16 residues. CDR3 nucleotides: TGTGCCTGGAGTGTACTCCTAGCGGGAGCGTCAGATACGCAGTATTTT. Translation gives CAWSVLLAGASDTQYF.

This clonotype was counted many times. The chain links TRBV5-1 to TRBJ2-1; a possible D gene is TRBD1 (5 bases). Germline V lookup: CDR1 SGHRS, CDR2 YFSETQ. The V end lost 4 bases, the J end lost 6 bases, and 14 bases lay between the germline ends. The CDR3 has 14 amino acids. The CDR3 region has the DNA TGCGCCAGCAGCCTAGGGGTCGTTTTCAATGAGCAGTTCTTC. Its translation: CASSLGVVFNEQFF.

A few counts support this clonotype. CDR3 in amino acids: CSVMGTSGSQRSEQYF. In DNA form, the CDR3 reads TGCAGCGTGATGGGGACTAGCGGGAGTCAGAGGTCCGAGCAGTACTTC. J is TRBJ2-7 and V is TRBV29-1; TRBD2 matches 14 bases. The germline V gene has CDR1 SQVTM and CDR2 ANQGSEA. The CDR3 sequence is 16 residues long. Trimming removed 6 bases from V and 6 bases from J; junction bases left unmatched: 13.

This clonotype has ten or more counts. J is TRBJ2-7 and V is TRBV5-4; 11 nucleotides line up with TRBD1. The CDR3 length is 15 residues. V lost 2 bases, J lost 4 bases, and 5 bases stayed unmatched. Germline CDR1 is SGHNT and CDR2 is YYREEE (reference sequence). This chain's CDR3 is CASSLSDRGRYEQYF. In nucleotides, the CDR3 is TGTGCCAGCAGCTTATCGGACAGGGGGCGGTACGAGCAGTACTTC. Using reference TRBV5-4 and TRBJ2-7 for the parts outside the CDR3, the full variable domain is ETGVTQSPTHLIKTRGQQVTLRCSSQSGHNTVSWYQQALGQGPQFIFQYYREEENGRGNFPPRFSGLQFPNYSSELNVNALELDDSALYLCASSLSDRGRYEQYFGPGTRLTVT.

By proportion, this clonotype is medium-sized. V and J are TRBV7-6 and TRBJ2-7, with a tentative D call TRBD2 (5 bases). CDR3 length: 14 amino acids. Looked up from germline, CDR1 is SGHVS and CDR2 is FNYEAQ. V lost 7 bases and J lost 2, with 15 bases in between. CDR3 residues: CASTTGGLTYEQYF. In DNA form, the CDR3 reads TGTGCCAGCACCACTGGAGGACTGACCTACGAGCAGTACTTC.

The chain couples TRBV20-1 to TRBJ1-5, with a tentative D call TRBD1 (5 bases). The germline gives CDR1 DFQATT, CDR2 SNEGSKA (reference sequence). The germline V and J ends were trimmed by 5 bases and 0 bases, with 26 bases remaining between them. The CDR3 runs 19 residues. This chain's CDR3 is CSASRPGRGSSNSNQPQHF. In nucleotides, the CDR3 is TGCAGTGCTTCGCGACCGGGACGAGGGTCAAGTAATAGCAATCAGCCCCAGCATTTT.

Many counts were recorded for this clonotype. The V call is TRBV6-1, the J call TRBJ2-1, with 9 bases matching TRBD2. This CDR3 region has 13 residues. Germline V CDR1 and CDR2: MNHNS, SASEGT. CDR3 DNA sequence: TGTGGATCTGGGACTAGCATCGGCAATGAGCAGTTCTTC. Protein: CGSGTSIGNEQFF.

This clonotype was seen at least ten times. The CDR3 nucleotides read TGTGCCAGCAGCTTGGGGACAGCGAACACTGAAGCTTTCTTT. Residues: CASSLGTANTEAFF. The V gene is TRBV7-3, the J gene TRBJ1-1; 7 bases map to TRBD1. J lost 1 base, V lost 3 bases, and 2 bases had no gene match. The CDR3 is made up of 14 amino acids. The germline CDR1 and CDR2 sequences are SGHTA and FQGTGA. The whole variable domain, remainder taken from reference TRBV7-3 and TRBJ1-1, is GAGVSQTPSNKVTEKGKYVELRCDPISGHTALYWYRQSLGQGPEFLIYFQGTGAADDSGLPNDRFFAVRPEGSVSTLKIQRTERGDSAVYLCASSLGTANTEAFFGQGTRLTVV.

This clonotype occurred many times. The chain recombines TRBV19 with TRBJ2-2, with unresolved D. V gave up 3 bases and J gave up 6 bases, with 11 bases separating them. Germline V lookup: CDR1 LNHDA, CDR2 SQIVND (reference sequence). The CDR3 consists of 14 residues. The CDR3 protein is CASSIPPRSGELFF. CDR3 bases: TGTGCCAGTAGTATCCCACCCAGGTCCGGGGAGCTGTTTTTT.